This TCR beta chain is drawn from a study of blood T cells in healthy people across ages. The donors, healthy Caucasians from Russia, were aged roughly 6 to 90. Points from the study as a whole: It was the long-lived donors that had more naive CD4+ cells and higher diversity than aged donors.

There are 14 residues in the CDR3. The V gene's germline CDR1 is ENHRY and CDR2 SYGVKD. Details on this clonotype: What it recognizes is unknown. Given a much more abundant clone one base away, this may be a read error.

A J-beta primer mix and a sample-barcoded 5' primer were used in a second PCR of about 6 to 12 cycles. The template-switch adaptor, which had 12 random nucleotides, put a tag on each cDNA molecule. MiXCR was run by TCRdb on the 5' RACE reads, yielding one entry per CDR3 protein. The table includes almost 1 million distinct CDR3 sequences, approximately 50% detected once. This rearrangement joins TRBV10-3 to TRBJ2-5, with no clear D. The sample comprised blood. This TCR came from a woman aged 55-70 years in good health. CDR3 sequence: CAIRESGGEETQYF. The CDR3, as DNA: TGTGCCATCAGGGAGTCTGGCGGTGAAGAGACCCAGTACTTC.